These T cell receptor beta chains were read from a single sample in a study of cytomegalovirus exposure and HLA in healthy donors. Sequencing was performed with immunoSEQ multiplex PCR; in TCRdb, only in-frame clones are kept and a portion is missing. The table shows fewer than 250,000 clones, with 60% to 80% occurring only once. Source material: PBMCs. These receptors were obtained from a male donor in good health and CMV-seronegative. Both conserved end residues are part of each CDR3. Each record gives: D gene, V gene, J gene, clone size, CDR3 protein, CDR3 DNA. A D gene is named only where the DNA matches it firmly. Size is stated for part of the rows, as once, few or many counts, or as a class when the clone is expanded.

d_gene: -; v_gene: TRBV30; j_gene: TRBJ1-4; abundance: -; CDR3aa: CAWSVWQGVQKLFF; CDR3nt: TGTGCCTGGAGTGTTTGGCAGGGTGTTCAAAAACTGTTTTTT
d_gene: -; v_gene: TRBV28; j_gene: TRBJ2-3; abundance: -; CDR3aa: CASSLSPGDGTDTQYF; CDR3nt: TGTGCCAGCAGTTTATCACCCGGAGACGGCACAGATACGCAGTATTTT
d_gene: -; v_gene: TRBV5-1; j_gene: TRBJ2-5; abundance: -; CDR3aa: CASSLEGVQETQYF; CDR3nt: TGCGCCAGCAGCTTGGAAGGGGTACAAGAGACCCAGTACTTC
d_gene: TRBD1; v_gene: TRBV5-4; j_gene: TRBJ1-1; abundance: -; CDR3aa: CASSPDRGYAEAFF; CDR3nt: TGTGCCAGCAGCCCGGACAGGGGGTATGCTGAAGCTTTCTTT
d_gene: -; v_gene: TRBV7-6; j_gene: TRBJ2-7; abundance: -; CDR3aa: CASSLLAGRGGSEQYF; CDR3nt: TGTGCCAGCAGCCTCCTAGCGGGCAGGGGGGGAAGTGAGCAGTACTTC
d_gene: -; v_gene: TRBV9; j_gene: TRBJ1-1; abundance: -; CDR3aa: CASKAGSDRTEAFF; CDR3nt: TGTGCCAGCAAGGCGGGGTCCGATCGCACTGAAGCTTTCTTT
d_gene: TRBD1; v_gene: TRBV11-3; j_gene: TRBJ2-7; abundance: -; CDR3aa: CASSLALTGVEEQYF; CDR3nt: TGTGCCAGCAGCTTAGCCCTCACAGGGGTGGAAGAGCAGTACTTC
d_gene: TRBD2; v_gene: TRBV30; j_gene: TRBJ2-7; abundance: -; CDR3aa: CAWSVAGGLYEQYF; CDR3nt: TGTGCCTGGAGTGTGGCGGGAGGGCTGTACGAGCAGTACTTC
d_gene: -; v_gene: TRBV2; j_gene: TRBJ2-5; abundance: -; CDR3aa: CASQKDYPQETQYF; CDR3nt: TGTGCCAGCCAGAAAGACTATCCCCAAGAGACCCAGTACTTC
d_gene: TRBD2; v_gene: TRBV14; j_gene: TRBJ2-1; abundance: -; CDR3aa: CASSQEFTSGGAFNEQFF; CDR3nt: TGTGCCAGCAGCCAAGAGTTTACTAGCGGGGGGGCATTCAATGAGCAGTTCTTC
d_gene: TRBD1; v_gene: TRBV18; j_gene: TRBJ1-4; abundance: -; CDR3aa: CASSPGQAGNEKLFF; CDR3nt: TGTGCCAGCTCTCCTGGACAGGCTGGGAATGAAAAACTGTTTTTT
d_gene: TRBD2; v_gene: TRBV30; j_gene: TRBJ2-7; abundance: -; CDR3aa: CAWSVRRERFEQYF; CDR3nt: TGTGCCTGGAGTGTACGGCGGGAGAGGTTCGAGCAGTACTTC
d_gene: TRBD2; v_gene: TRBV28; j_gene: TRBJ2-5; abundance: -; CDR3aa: CASRLGGVQYF; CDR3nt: TGTGCCAGCAGGCTCGGGGGGGTTCAGTACTTC
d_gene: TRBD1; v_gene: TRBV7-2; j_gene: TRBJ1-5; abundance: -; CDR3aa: CASSLDRGSQPQHF; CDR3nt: TGTGCCAGCAGCCTCGACAGGGGAAGTCAGCCCCAGCATTTT
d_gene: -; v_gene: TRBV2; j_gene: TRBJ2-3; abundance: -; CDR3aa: CASKRTKGTDTQYF; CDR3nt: TGTGCCAGCAAACGGACTAAAGGCACAGATACGCAGTATTTT
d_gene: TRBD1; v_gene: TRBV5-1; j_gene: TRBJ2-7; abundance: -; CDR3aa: CASSLNRAGGQKTYEQYF; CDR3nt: TGCGCCAGCAGCTTGAATAGGGCAGGGGGACAAAAAACCTACGAGCAGTACTTC
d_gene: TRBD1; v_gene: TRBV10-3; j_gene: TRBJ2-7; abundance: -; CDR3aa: CAINEQGRHEQYF; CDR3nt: TGTGCCATCAATGAACAGGGGCGCCACGAGCAGTACTTC
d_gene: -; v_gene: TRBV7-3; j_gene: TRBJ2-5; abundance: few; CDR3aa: CASSLTGTRETQYF; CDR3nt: TGTGCCAGCAGCTTAACCGGGACACGTGAGACCCAGTACTTC
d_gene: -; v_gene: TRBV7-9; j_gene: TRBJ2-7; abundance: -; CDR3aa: CSSSNPKAGLVYEQYF; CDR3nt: TGTTCCAGCAGCAACCCTAAGGCGGGATTGGTCTACGAGCAGTACTTC
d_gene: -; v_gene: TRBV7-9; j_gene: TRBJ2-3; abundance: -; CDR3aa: CASISGGTAQDTQYF; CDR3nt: TGTGCCAGCATCTCTGGAGGGACTGCACAGGATACGCAGTATTTT
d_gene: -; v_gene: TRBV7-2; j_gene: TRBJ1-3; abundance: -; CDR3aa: CASSPTGPGNTIYF; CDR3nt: TGTGCCAGCAGCCCCACAGGACCTGGAAACACCATATATTTT
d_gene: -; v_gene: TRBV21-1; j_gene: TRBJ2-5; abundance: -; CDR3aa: CASLPWREGETQYF; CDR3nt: TGTGCCAGCCTACCCTGGAGGGAAGGAGAGACCCAGTACTTC
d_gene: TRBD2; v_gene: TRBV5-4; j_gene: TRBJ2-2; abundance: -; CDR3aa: CASSPRGGRALGTGELFF; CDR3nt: TGTGCCAGCAGCCCCAGGGGCGGGAGGGCCTTGGGCACCGGGGAGCTGTTTTTT
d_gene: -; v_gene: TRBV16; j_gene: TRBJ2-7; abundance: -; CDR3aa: CASSPGPSYEQYF; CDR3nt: TGTGCCAGCAGCCCAGGTCCTTCCTACGAGCAGTACTTC
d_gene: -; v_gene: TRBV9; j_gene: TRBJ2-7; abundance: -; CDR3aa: CASSFEPGYEQYF; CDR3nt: TGTGCCAGCAGCTTCGAGCCCGGTTACGAGCAGTACTTC
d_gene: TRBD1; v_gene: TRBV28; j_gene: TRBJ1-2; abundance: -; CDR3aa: CASSLPGQGFGYTF; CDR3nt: TGTGCCAGCAGTCTTCCGGGACAGGGATTCGGCTACACCTTC
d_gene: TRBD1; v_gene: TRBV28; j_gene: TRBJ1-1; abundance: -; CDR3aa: CASSTTGVDTEAFF; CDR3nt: TGTGCCAGCAGTACGACAGGGGTGGACACTGAAGCTTTCTTT
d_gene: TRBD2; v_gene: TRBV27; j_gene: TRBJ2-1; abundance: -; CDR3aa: CASSLALGLAVDHNEQFF; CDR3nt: TGTGCCAGCAGTCTGGCTCTGGGACTAGCGGTAGACCACAATGAGCAGTTCTTC
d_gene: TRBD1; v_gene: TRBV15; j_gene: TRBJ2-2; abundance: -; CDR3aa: CATGTANTGELFF; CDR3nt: TGTGCCACCGGGACAGCGAACACCGGGGAGCTGTTTTTT
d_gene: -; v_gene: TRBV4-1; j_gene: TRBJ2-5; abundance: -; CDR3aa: CASSPAGQETQYF; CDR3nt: TGCGCCAGCAGCCCGGCGGGACAGGAGACCCAGTACTTC
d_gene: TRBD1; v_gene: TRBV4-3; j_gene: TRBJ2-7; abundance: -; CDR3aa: CASSLRTGAAYEQYF; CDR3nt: TGCGCCAGCAGCCTCCGGACAGGGGCGGCCTACGAGCAGTACTTC
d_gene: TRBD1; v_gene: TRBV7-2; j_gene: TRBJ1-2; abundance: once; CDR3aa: CASSPDRGHYGYTF; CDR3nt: TGTGCCAGCAGCCCGGACAGGGGGCACTATGGCTACACCTTC
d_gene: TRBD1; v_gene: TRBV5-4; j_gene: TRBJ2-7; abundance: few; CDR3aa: CASSWDRADEQYF; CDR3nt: TGTGCCAGCAGCTGGGACAGGGCCGACGAGCAGTACTTC
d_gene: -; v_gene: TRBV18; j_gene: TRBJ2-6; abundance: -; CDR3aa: CASSTGVSGANVLTF; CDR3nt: TGTGCCAGCTCAACAGGAGTCTCTGGGGCCAACGTCCTGACTTTC
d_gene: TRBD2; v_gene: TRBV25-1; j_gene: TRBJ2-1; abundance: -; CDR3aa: CASSEWREGLNEQFF; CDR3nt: TGTGCCAGCAGTGAATGGCGGGAGGGCCTGAATGAGCAGTTCTTC
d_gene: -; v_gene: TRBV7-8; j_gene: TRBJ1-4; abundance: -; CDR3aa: CASSPQPGFTNEKLFF; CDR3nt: TGTGCCAGCAGCCCCCAACCAGGGTTTACTAATGAAAAACTGTTTTTT
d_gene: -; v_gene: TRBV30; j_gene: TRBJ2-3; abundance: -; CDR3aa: CAWSVGPTDTQYF; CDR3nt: TGTGCCTGGAGTGTGGGCCCCACAGATACGCAGTATTTT
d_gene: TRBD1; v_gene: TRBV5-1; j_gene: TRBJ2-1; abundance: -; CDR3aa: CASRPGTGANEQFF; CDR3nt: TGCGCCAGCCGCCCCGGGACAGGGGCCAATGAGCAGTTCTTC
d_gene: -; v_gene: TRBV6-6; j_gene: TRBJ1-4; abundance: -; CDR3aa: CASGKGRQKLFF; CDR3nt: TGTGCCAGCGGGAAGGGGAGGCAAAAACTGTTTTTT
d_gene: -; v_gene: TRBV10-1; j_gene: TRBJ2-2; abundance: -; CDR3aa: CASSGGQGYSTGELFF; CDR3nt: TGCGCCAGCAGCGGCGGGCAGGGGTATAGTACCGGGGAGCTGTTTTTT
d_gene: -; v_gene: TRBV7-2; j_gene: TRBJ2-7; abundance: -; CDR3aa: CASSLASRNHEQYF; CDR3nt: TGTGCCAGCAGCTTAGCTAGCCGGAATCACGAGCAGTACTTC
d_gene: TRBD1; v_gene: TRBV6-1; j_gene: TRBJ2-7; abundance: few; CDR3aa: CASSPGQVSYEQYF; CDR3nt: TGTGCCAGCAGCCCCGGACAGGTTTCCTACGAGCAGTACTTC
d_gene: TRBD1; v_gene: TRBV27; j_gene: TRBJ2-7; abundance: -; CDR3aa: CASSLSRGRYEQYF; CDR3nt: TGTGCCAGCAGTTTATCGAGGGGGCGATACGAGCAGTACTTC
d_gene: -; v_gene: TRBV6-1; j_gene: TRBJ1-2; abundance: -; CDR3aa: CASSARTVHGYTF; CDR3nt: TGTGCCAGCAGTGCCCGGACAGTGCATGGCTACACCTTC
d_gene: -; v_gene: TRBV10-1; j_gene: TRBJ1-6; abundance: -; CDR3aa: CASSYVTAPGLTLHF; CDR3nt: TGCGCCAGCAGTTATGTTACAGCCCCAGGTCTCACCCTCCACTTT
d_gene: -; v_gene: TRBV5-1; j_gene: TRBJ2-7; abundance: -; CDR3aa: CASNTAAEQYF; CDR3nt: TGCGCCAGCAATACTGCCGCCGAGCAGTACTTC
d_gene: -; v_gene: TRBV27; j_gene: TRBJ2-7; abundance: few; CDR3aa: CASSITTGNYEQYF; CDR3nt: TGTGCCAGCAGCATCACGACGGGTAACTACGAGCAGTACTTC
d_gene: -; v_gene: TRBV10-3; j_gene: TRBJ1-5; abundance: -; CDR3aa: CAISDSSNQPQHF; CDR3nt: TGTGCCATCAGTGACAGTAGCAATCAGCCCCAGCATTTT
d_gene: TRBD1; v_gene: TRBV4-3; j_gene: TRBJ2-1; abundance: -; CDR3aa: CASSQLLGATGGAGNEQFF; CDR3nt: TGCGCCAGCAGCCAACTCCTCGGGGCGACAGGGGGCGCCGGCAATGAGCAGTTCTTC
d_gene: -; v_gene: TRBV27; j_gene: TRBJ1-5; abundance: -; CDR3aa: CASRPQGRGRPSSNQPQHF; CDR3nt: TGTGCCAGCAGACCCCAGGGCAGGGGTAGGCCTAGCAGCAATCAGCCCCAGCATTTT
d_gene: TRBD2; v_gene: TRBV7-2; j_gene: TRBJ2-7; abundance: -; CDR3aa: CASSSTLAGAPYEQYF; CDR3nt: TGTGCCAGCAGCTCTACCCTAGCGGGAGCCCCCTACGAGCAGTACTTC
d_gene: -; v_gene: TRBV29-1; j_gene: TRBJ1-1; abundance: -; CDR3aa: CSATTGGTEAFF; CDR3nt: TGCAGCGCAACGACAGGAGGCACTGAAGCTTTCTTT
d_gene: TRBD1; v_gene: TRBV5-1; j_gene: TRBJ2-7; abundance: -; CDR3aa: CASSLGQGFRYEQYF; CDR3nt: TGCGCCAGCAGCTTGGGACAGGGGTTTAGGTACGAGCAGTACTTC
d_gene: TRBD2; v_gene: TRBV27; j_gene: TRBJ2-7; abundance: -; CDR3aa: CASSLLASGSYEQYF; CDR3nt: TGTGCCAGCAGTTTACTGGCTAGCGGGAGCTACGAGCAGTACTTC
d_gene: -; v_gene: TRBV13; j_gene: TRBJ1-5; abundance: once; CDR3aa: CASSLGQSRGTGQPQHF; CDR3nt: TGTGCCAGCAGCTTAGGCCAGTCGCGGGGTACTGGTCAGCCCCAGCATTTT
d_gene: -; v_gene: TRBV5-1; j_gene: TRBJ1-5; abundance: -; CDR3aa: CASSPEGGRQPQHF; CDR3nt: TGCGCCAGCAGCCCAGAAGGGGGTCGGCAGCCCCAGCATTTT
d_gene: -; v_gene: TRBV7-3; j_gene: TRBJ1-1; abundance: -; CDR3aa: CASSLTLQPNTEAFF; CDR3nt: TGTGCCAGCAGCTTAACGTTACAACCGAACACTGAAGCTTTCTTT
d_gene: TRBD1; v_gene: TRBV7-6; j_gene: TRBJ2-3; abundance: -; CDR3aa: CASSTRQGDKADTQYF; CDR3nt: TGTGCCAGCAGCACCCGACAGGGAGATAAGGCAGATACGCAGTATTTT